These 5 T cell receptor beta chains were all obtained from the same sample, sequenced in a study of blood T cell repertoires in COVID-19. TCRdb's table, derived via immunoSEQ multiplex PCR, lists solely in-frame clones and lacks some. The sample lists roughly 140,000 clones; more than 70% were seen once. The specimen sequenced was peripheral blood. Source of these receptors: a human donor in a cohort sampled during active COVID-19.

This clone came up once. As DNA, the CDR3 is TGTGCCAGCAGCACCGGGACATCCAGCACAGATACGCAGTATTTT. Translating it yields CASSTGTSSTDTQYF. The chain joins TRBV6-4 to TRBJ2-3; weak D call: TRBD1 (6 bases). CDR3 length equals 15 residues. Deletions cut 6 bases from V and 0 bases from J, with 13 bases between. CDR1 MRHNA and CDR2 SNTAGT come from the germline V gene.

The chain recombines TRBV19 with TRBJ1-6; maybe TRBD1 (5 bases). CDR1 is LNHDA and CDR2 is SQIVND in the germline V gene (reference sequence). This CDR3 spans 13 amino acids. The V gene lost 7 bases and the J gene lost 10 bases, with 14 bases spanning the gap. CDR3 protein: CASTGRANSPLHF. CDR3 nucleotides: TGTGCCAGTACTGGCAGGGCTAACTCACCCCTCCACTTT.

This clone was seen just once. The chain employs TRBV4-2 and TRBJ2-3; no clear D gene. The V gene lost 2 bases and the J gene lost 0 bases, with 6 bases spanning the gap. This CDR3 region has 14 residues. CDR1 is LGHNA, CDR2 YNFKEQ, per germline. The CDR3 DNA reads as TGTGCCAGCAGCCAAAGCATCAGCACAGATACGCAGTATTTT. It codes for CASSQSISTDTQYF.

This clone was detected once. This sequence joins TRBV3-1 (or the pseudogene TRBV3-2) and TRBJ2-1; 9 nucleotides match TRBD2. There are 16 residues in the CDR3. V shed 4 bases and J 7 bases; nucleotides not matched to a gene: 11. Germline loops: CDR1 LGHDT, CDR2 YNNKEL (reference sequence). CDR3 in amino acids: CASSRNLAGLANEQFF. DNA for the CDR3: TGTGCCAGCAGCCGGAACCTAGCGGGACTCGCGAATGAGCAGTTCTTC.

The chain links TRBV5-4 to TRBJ2-7; D not resolved. Germline V CDR1 and CDR2: SGHNT, YYREEE (reference sequence). V gave up 0 bases and J gave up 0 bases, with 4 bases separating them. The CDR3 is 13 amino acids. CDR3 nucleotide sequence: TGTGCCAGCAGCTTGGTGAGCTCCTACGAGCAGTACTTC. Translation gives CASSLVSSYEQYF. The full variable domain, with the rest looked up from reference TRBV5-4 and TRBJ2-7, is ETGVTQSPTHLIKTRGQQVTLRCSSQSGHNTVSWYQQALGQGPQFIFQYYREEENGRGNFPPRFSGLQFPNYSSELNVNALELDDSALYLCASSLVSSYEQYFGPGTRLTVT.